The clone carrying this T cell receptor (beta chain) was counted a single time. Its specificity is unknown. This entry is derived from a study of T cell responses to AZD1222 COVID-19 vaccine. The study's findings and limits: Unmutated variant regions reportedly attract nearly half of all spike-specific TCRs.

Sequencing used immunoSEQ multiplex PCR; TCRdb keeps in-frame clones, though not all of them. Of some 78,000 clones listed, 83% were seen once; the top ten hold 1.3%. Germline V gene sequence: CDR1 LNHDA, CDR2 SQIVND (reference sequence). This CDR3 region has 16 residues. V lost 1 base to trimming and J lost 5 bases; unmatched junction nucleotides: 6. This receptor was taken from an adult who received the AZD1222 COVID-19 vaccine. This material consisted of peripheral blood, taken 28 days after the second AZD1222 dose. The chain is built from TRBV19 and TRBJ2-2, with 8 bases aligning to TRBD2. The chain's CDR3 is CASSIGVAGITGELFF. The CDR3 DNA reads TGTGCCAGTAGTATAGGAGTAGCGGGGATTACCGGGGAGCTGTTTTTT.